What follows is one T cell receptor (beta chain) and its context. As yet, its antigen is unknown. This sample was taken from a study of neoadjuvant anti-PD-1 for oral cavity cancer. Study information: Patients mostly received three to four biweekly nivolumab doses at 3 mg/kg before surgery. Study observations and caveats: Treg/Th17 ratio rose with pretreatment blood and fell with post-treatment tumor TCRbeta clonality. TCR analyses covered only a few patients per response group.

The germline gives CDR1 SQVTM, CDR2 ANQGSEA. CDR3 length: 13 residues. The germline V and J ends were trimmed by 4 bases and 1 base, with 10 bases remaining between them. The time point: after neoadjuvant nivolumab, at surgical resection. Generated by immunoSEQ multiplex PCR, the TCRdb table keeps only in-frame clones and is missing some. This repertoire shows tens of thousands of clones, more than 35% found once; its top ten account for almost 40%. The source of this sequence is a person aged 35-79 years with oral cavity squamous cell carcinoma. Sequenced material: tumor tissue, taken after nivolumab (anti-PD-1) treatment. V usage is TRBV29-1 and J usage is TRBJ1-1; D not certain. The CDR3 is CSVGASWNTEAFF. CDR3 DNA: TGCAGCGTTGGGGCATCGTGGAACACTGAAGCTTTCTTT.